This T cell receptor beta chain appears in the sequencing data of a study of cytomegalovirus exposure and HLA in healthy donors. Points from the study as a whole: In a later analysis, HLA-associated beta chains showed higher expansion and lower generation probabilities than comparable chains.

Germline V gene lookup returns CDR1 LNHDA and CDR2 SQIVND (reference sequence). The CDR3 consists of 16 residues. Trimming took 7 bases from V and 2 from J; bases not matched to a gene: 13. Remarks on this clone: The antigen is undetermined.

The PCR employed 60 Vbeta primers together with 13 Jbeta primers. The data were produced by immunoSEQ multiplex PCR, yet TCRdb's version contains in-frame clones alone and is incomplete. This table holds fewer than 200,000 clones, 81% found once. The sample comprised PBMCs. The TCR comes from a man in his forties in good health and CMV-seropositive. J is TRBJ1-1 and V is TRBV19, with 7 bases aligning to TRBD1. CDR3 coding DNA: TGTGCCAGTACCCCAGGACAGGCGTCGCTTAACACTGAAGCTTTCTTT. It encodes CASTPGQASLNTEAFF.